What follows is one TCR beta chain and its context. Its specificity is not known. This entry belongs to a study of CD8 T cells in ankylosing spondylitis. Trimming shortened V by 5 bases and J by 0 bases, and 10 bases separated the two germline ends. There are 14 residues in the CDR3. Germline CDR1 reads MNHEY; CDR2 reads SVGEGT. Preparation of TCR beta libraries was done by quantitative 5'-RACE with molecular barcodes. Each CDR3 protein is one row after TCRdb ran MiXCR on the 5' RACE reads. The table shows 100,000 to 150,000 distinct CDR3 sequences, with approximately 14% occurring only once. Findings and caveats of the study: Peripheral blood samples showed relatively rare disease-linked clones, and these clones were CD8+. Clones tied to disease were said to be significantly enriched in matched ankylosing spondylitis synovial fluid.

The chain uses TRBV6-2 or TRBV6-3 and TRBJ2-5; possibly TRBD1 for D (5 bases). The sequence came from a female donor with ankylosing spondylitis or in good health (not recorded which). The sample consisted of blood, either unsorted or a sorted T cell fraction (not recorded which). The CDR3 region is CASSNLGDQETQYF. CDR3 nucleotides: TGTGCCAGCAGTAACCTAGGGGACCAAGAGACCCAGTACTTC.